Shown below are 17 T cell receptor beta chains from a single sample sequenced in a study of blood T cell repertoires in COVID-19. Sequencing was performed with immunoSEQ multiplex PCR; in TCRdb, only in-frame clones are kept and a portion is missing. The sample yields around 100,000 clones, approximately 84% seen once. The source material was peripheral blood. All receptors come from a human donor in a cohort sampled during active COVID-19.

The genes are TRBV6-2 or TRBV6-3 and TRBJ1-5, with D perhaps matching TRBD1 (5 bases). Trimming took 0 bases from V and 2 from J, leaving 11 bases between them. The CDR3 has 16 amino acids. Germline V gene data show CDR1 as MNHEY and CDR2 as SVGEGT. In DNA, the CDR3 is TGTGCCAGCAGTTACTCGGGGGGTCCGGGCAATCAGCCCCAGCATTTT. Translation: CASSYSGGPGNQPQHF.

The chain is built from TRBV28 and TRBJ1-1; a weak D match, TRBD1 (6 bases). Germline lookup yields CDR1 MDHEN and CDR2 SYDVKM. The CDR3 is 14 residues long. V was cut by 6 bases and J by 1 base, with 12 bases left in between. CDR3 protein: CASRVQGQNTEAFF. CDR3 nucleotides: TGTGCCAGCAGGGTACAGGGACAGAACACTGAAGCTTTCTTT. Full variable domain (rest looked up from reference TRBV28 and TRBJ1-1): DVKVTQSSRYLVKRTGEKVFLECVQDMDHENMFWYRQDPGLGLRLIYFSYDVKMKEKGDIPEGYSVSREKKERFSLILESASTNQTSMYLCASRVQGQNTEAFFGQGTRLTVV.

The chain joins TRBV3-1 (or the pseudogene TRBV3-2) to TRBJ2-2, with D hard to call. Germline CDR1 LGHDT, CDR2 YNNKEL (reference sequence). V lost 3 bases to trimming and J lost 11 bases, with 7 bases between them. The CDR3 has 11 amino acids. For the CDR3, the DNA is TGTGCCAGCAGCCAGTCGACAGAGCTGTTTTTT. Amino acid sequence: CASSQSTELFF.

The gene calls are TRBV19 and TRBJ1-1, with a tentative D call TRBD1 (5 bases). The germline V and J ends were trimmed by 3 bases and 3 bases, with 11 bases remaining between them. This CDR3 has 14 amino acids. CDR1 and CDR2 (germline): LNHDA, SQIVND (reference sequence). The CDR3 spells CASSIQGGYTEAFF. The CDR3 nucleotides are TGTGCCAGTAGTATCCAGGGAGGGTACACTGAAGCTTTCTTT. Combining the CDR3 with reference TRBV19 and TRBJ1-1 gives the whole variable domain DGGITQSPKYLFRKEGQNVTLSCEQNLNHDAMYWYRQDPGQGLRLIYYSQIVNDFQKGDIAEGYSVSREKKESFPLTVTSAQKNPTAFYLCASSIQGGYTEAFFGQGTRLTVV.

The rearrangement joins TRBV15 to TRBJ2-1, with a possible D match to TRBD2 (6 bases). Per germline, CDR1 LNHNV and CDR2 YYDKDF (reference sequence). Trimming pared 3 bases from V and 4 bases from J, leaving 13 bases between. The CDR3 is 15 amino acids. CDR3 coding DNA: TGTGCCACCAGCAGGGGCCGGGACTCTTACAATGAGCAGTTCTTC. Translating gives CATSRGRDSYNEQFF. The variable domain in full, completed from reference TRBV15 and TRBJ2-1, reads DAMVIQNPRYQVTQFGKPVTLSCSQTLNHNVMYWYQQKSSQAPKLLFHYYDKDFNNEADTPDNFQSRRPNTSFCFLDIRSPGLGDTAMYLCATSRGRDSYNEQFFGPGTRLTVL.

The chain uses TRBV7-2 and TRBJ1-5, with D maybe TRBD1 (5 bases). The CDR3 runs to 17 residues. Germline CDR1 and CDR2: SGHTA and FQGNSA. The V end lost 2 bases, the J end lost 0 bases, and 14 bases lay between the germline ends. In DNA form, the CDR3 reads TGTGCCAGCAGCTTATGGGGGAGGGCAGATAGCAATCAGCCCCAGCATTTT. Amino acid sequence: CASSLWGRADSNQPQHF.

The chain carries TRBV9 and TRBJ1-4; tentatively, D is TRBD1 (6 bases). Germline CDR1 is SGDLS and CDR2 is YYNGEE. The CDR3 is 15 residues long. Trimming left V 4 bases short and J 7 bases short, with 17 bases between. CDR3 region: CASSLLTGSGEKLFF. Here the CDR3 DNA reads TGTGCCAGCAGCTTACTCACAGGGTCGGGTGAAAAACTGTTTTTT.

V usage is TRBV28 and J usage is TRBJ2-3; D not certain. CDR1 and CDR2 (germline): MDHEN, SYDVKM. V was clipped by 7 bases and J by 1 base, with 12 bases between them. The CDR3 runs 14 residues. CDR3 sequence (DNA): TGTGCCAGCACTCCGGTAGAGGGCACAGATACGCAGTATTTT. This gives the protein CASTPVEGTDTQYF.

This chain connects TRBV5-1 to TRBJ2-1; 7 bases map to TRBD2. Germline CDR1 and CDR2: SGHRS and YFSETQ. The length of the CDR3 is 13 residues. V trimming: 3 bases; J trimming: 5 bases; junction bases outside the gene matches: 2. The CDR3 reads CASSWGGHNEQFF. For the CDR3, the DNA is TGCGCCAGCAGCTGGGGGGGACACAATGAGCAGTTCTTC.

The chain recombines TRBV19 with TRBJ1-5; 8 nucleotides align to TRBD1. V trimming: 8 bases; J trimming: 0 bases; junction bases outside the gene matches: 9. This CDR3 is built from 16 residues. Germline values: CDR1 LNHDA, CDR2 SQIVND (reference sequence). DNA of the CDR3: TGTGCCAGTTCCAGGACAGGGACTTATAGCAATCAGCCCCAGCATTTT. Its translation is CASSRTGTYSNQPQHF. The full variable domain, in which reference TRBV19 and TRBJ1-5 provide the parts outside the CDR3, is DGGITQSPKYLFRKEGQNVTLSCEQNLNHDAMYWYRQDPGQGLRLIYYSQIVNDFQKGDIAEGYSVSREKKESFPLTVTSAQKNPTAFYLCASSRTGTYSNQPQHFGDGTRLSIL.

The V call is TRBV10-3, the J call TRBJ1-2; 7 bases fit TRBD1. The CDR3 runs 15 residues. J lost 6 bases, V lost 3 bases, and 10 bases had no gene match. Germline CDR1 ENHRY, CDR2 SYGVKD. In nucleotides, the CDR3 is TGTGCCATCAGTGATACTTTCACAGGGGACCATGGCTACACCTTC. Protein sequence: CAISDTFTGDHGYTF.

This chain joins TRBV18 and TRBJ2-7; D is possibly TRBD2 (5 bases). The germline V gene encodes CDR1 KGHSH and CDR2 LQKENI. The CDR3 runs 13 residues. V was shortened by 3 bases and J by 4 bases, with 10 bases between the two germline ends. The CDR3 sequence: CASSPPGEYEQYF. CDR3 nucleotides: TGTGCCAGCTCACCCCCCGGGGAGTACGAGCAGTACTTC.

The chain employs TRBV9 and TRBJ2-7; a possible D gene is TRBD2 (7 bases). This CDR3 has 15 residues. Trimming took 2 bases from V and 1 from J, leaving 13 bases between them. Germline V CDR1 and CDR2: SGDLS, YYNGEE. The CDR3: CASSVGGTLSYEQYF. The CDR3 nucleotides read TGTGCCAGCAGCGTGGGGGGGACATTGTCCTACGAGCAGTACTTC.

The chain is built from TRBV7-2 and TRBJ1-1, with 8 bases aligning to TRBD1. This CDR3 spans 14 amino acids. Trimming took 4 bases from V and 3 from J; bases not matched to a gene: 4. The germline gives CDR1 SGHTA, CDR2 FQGNSA. CDR3 in amino acids: CASSSQGAHTEAFF. The CDR3 DNA sequence: TGTGCCAGCAGCTCTCAGGGGGCACACACTGAAGCTTTCTTT.

Written as DNA, the CDR3 is TGTGCCAGCAGCAAATCTAGACAGGGGGGATCTCCGTACGAGCAGTACTTC. Its protein product is CASSKSRQGGSPYEQYF. This rearrangement joins TRBV11-2 to TRBJ2-7, with 9 nucleotides matching TRBD1. The V and J ends lost 5 bases and 4 bases, in that order; junction bases with no gene match: 15. CDR3 length equals 17 residues. The germline V gene encodes CDR1 SGHAT and CDR2 FQNNGV.

This chain uses TRBV4-2 with TRBJ2-7; 9 bases are shared with TRBD1. The CDR3 extends over 15 amino acids. Germline lookup yields CDR1 LGHNA and CDR2 YNFKEQ. V lost 3 bases, J lost 3 bases, and 6 bases stayed unmatched. CDR3 residues: CASSHFSTGGYEQYF. The CDR3 region has the DNA TGTGCCAGCAGCCACTTCTCGACAGGGGGCTACGAGCAGTACTTC.

The V gene is TRBV7-2, the J gene TRBJ1-2, with D perhaps matching TRBD1 (5 bases). This CDR3 comprises 13 residues. Germline loops: CDR1 SGHTA, CDR2 FQGNSA. Trimming pared 1 base from V and 4 bases from J, leaving 7 bases between. This chain's CDR3 is CASSLGQIYGYTF. Written as DNA, the CDR3 is TGTGCCAGCAGCTTAGGACAGATCTATGGCTACACCTTC.